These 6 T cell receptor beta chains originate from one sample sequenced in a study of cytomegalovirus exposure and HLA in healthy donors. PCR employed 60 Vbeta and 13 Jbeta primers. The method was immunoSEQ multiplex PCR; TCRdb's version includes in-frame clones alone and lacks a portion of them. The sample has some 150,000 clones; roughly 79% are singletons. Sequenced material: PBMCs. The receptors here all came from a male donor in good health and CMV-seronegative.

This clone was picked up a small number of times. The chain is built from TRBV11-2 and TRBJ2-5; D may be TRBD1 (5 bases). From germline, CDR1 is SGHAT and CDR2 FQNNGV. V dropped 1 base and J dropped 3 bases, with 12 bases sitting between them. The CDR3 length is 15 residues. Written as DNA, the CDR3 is TGTGCCAGCAGCTTAGGGACACTCGGTAAAGAGACCCAGTACTTC. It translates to CASSLGTLGKETQYF.

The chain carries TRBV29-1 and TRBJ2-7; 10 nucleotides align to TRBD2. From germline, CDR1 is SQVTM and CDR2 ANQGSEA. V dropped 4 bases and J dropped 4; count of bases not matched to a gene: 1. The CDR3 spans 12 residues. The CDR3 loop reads CSVGTSGYEQYF. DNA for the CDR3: TGCAGCGTTGGGACTAGCGGATACGAGCAGTACTTC.

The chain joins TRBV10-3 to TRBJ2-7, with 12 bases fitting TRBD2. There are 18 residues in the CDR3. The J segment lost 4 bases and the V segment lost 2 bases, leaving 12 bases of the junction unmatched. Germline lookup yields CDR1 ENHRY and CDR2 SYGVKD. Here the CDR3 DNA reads TGTGCCATCAGTGAGGCCGGGACTAGCGGGTCTAGGCGGTACGAGCAGTACTTC. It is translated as CAISEAGTSGSRRYEQYF.

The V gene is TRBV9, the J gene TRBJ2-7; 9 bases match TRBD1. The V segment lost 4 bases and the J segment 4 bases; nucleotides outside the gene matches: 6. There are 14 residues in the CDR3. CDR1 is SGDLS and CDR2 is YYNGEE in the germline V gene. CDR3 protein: CASSIGTGRYEQYF. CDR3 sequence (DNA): TGTGCCAGCAGCATTGGGACAGGGCGGTACGAGCAGTACTTC.

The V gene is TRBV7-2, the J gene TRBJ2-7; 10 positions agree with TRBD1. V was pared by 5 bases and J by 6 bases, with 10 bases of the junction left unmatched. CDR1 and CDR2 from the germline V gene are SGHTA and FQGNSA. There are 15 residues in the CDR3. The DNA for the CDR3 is TGTGCCAGCAGCAGTCGACAGGGGGCAGGTCGCGAGCAGTACTTC. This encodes CASSSRQGAGREQYF. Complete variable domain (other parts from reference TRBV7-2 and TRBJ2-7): GAGVSQSPSNKVTEKGKDVELRCDPISGHTALYWYRQSLGQGLEFLIYFQGNSAPDKSGLPSDRFSAERTGGSVSTLTIQRTQQEDSAVYLCASSSRQGAGREQYFGPGTRLTVT.

The DNA of the CDR3 is TGTGCCTGGAGTGTCGCGCGGGATACGCAGTATTTT. It encodes CAWSVARDTQYF. V is TRBV30 and J is TRBJ2-3, with D uncertain. Germline loops: CDR1 GTSNPN, CDR2 SVGIG (reference sequence). Trimming removed 0 bases at V and 6 bases at J, with 7 bases between. The length of the CDR3 is 12 residues.